This TCR beta chain is from a study of control samples from healthy donors and cancer patients. The CDR3 is made up of 17 amino acids. Germline V gives CDR1 SGHTA, CDR2 FQGTGA. Trimming removed 8 bases from V and 3 bases from J, with 23 bases in between. Here immunoSEQ multiplex PCR was the method, and the copy in TCRdb shows in-frame clones only, minus some. There are about 120,000 clones in the sample; 70% to 90% occur only once, and approximately 3.2% lies in the top ten. V usage is TRBV7-3 and J usage is TRBJ1-3; the D is unclear. The source of this sequence is a man aged 35-49 years in good health. The sample comprised blood. CDR3 amino acids: CASALNRASGGGNTIYF. CDR3 nucleotides: TGTGCCAGCGCCCTTAACCGGGCATCGGGAGGTGGAAACACCATATATTTT.